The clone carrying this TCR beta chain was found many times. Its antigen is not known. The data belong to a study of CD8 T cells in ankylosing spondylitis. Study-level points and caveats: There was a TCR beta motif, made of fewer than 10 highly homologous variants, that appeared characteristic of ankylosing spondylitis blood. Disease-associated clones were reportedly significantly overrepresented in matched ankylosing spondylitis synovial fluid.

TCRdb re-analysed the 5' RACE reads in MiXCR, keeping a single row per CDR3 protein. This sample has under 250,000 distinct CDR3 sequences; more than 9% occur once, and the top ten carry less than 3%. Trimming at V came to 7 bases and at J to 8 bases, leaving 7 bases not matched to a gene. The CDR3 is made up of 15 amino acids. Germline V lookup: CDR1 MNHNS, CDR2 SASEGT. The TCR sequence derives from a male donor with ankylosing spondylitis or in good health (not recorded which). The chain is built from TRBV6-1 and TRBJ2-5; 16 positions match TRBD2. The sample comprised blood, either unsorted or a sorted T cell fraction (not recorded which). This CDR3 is CASTFGTSGGATQYF. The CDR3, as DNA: TGTGCCAGCACCTTCGGGACTAGCGGGGGGGCAACCCAGTACTTC.